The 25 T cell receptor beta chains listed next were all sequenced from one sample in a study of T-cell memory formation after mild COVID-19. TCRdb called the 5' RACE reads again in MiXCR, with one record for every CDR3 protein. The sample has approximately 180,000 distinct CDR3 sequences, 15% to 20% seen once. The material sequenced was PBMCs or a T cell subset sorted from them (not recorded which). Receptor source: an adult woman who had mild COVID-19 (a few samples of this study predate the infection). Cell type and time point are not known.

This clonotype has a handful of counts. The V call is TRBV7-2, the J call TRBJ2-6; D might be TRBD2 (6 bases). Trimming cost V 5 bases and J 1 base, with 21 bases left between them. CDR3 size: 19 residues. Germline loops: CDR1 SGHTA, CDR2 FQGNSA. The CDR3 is CASSPRRAGYRSGANVLTF. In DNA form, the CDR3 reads TGTGCCAGCAGCCCCCGGCGCGCGGGATATCGGTCTGGGGCCAACGTCCTGACTTTC.

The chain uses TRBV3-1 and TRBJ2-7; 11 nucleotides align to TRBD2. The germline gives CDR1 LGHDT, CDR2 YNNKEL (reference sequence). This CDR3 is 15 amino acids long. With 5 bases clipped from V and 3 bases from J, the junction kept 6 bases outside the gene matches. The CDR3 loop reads CASSAGTSGLYEQYF. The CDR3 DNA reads TGTGCCAGCAGCGCAGGGACTAGCGGCCTCTACGAGCAGTACTTC.

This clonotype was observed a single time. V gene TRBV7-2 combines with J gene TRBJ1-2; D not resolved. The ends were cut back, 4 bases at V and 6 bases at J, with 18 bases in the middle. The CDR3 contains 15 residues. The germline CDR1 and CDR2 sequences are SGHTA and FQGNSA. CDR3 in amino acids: CASSSGPPSANGYTF. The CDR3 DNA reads TGTGCCAGCAGCTCTGGGCCCCCTTCGGCAAATGGCTACACCTTC.

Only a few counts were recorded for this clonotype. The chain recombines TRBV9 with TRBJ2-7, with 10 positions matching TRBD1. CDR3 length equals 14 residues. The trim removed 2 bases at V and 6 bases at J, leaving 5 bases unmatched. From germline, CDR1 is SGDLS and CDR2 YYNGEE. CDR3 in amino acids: CASSVGTGAIEQYF. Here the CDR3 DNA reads TGTGCCAGCAGCGTGGGGACAGGGGCTATCGAGCAGTACTTC.

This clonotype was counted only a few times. CDR3 in amino acids: CASSQRLAGEDEQFF. In nucleotides, the CDR3 is TGTGCCAGCAGCCAACGACTAGCGGGAGAGGATGAGCAGTTCTTC. The genes are TRBV3-1 and TRBJ2-1, with 12 positions matching TRBD2. Germline V CDR1 and CDR2: LGHDT, YNNKEL (reference sequence). CDR3 length equals 15 residues. The ends lost 2 bases at V and 8 bases at J; junction bases unmatched: 4.

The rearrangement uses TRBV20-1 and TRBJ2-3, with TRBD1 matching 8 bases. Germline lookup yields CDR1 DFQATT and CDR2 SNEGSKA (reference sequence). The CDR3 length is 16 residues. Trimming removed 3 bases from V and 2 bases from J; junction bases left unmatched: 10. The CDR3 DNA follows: TGCAGTGCTAGGTCAGGGGGCGGAGCGGTCACAGATACGCAGTATTTT. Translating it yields CSARSGGGAVTDTQYF.

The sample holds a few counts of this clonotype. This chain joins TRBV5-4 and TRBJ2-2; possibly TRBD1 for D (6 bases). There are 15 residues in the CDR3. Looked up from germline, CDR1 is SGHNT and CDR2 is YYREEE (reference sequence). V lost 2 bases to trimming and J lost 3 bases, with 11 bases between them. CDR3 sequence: CASSFIRGDTGELFF. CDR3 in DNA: TGTGCCAGCAGCTTCATCAGGGGTGACACCGGGGAGCTGTTTTTT.

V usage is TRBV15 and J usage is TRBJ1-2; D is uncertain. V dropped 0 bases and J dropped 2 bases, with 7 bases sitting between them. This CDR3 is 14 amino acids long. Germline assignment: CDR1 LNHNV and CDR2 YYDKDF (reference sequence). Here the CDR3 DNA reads TGTGCCACCAGCAGAGATCGAGGGAACTATGGCTACACCTTC. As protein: CATSRDRGNYGYTF. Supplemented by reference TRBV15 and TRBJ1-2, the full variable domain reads DAMVIQNPRYQVTQFGKPVTLSCSQTLNHNVMYWYQQKSSQAPKLLFHYYDKDFNNEADTPDNFQSRRPNTSFCFLDIRSPGLGDTAMYLCATSRDRGNYGYTFGSGTRLTVV.

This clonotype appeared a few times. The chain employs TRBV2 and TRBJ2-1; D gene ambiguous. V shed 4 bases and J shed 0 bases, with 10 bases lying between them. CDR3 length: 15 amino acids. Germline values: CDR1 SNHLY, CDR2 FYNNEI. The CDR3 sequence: CASSGGPLSYNEQFF. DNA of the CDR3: TGTGCCAGCAGTGGAGGCCCCCTCTCCTACAATGAGCAGTTCTTC.

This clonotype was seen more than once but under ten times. The CDR3 region is CASSLVPGNTIYF. CDR3 nucleotides: TGTGCCAGCAGTTTGGTGCCTGGAAACACCATATATTTT. The chain employs TRBV12-3 or TRBV12-4 and TRBJ1-3; D not resolved. This CDR3 has 13 residues. V was trimmed by 3 bases and J by 2 bases, leaving 5 bases between them.

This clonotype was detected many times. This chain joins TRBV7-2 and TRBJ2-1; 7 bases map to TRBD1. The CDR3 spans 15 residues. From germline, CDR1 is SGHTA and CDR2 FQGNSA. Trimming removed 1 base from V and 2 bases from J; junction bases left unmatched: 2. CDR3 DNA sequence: TGTGCCAGCAGCTTAGGACAGGGAACCTACAATGAGCAGTTCTTC. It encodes CASSLGQGTYNEQFF.

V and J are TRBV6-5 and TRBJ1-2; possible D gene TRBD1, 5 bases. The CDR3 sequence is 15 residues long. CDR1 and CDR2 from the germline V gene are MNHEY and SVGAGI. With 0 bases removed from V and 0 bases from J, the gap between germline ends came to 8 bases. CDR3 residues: CASSYSGGTNYGYTF. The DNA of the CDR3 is TGTGCCAGCAGTTACTCGGGGGGGACTAACTATGGCTACACCTTC.

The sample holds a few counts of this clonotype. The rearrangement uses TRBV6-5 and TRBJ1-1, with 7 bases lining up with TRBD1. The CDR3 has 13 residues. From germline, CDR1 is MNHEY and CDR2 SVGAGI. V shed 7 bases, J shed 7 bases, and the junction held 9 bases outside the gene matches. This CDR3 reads CASKEATGNEAFF. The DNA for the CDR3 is TGTGCCAGCAAGGAGGCGACAGGGAATGAAGCTTTCTTT.

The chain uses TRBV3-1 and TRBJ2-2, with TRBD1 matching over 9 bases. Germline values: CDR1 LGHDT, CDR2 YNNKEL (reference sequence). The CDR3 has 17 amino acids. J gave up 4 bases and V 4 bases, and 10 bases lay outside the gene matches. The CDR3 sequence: CASSLRLGTGSTGELFF. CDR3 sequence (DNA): TGTGCCAGCAGCCTTAGGCTGGGGACAGGGAGCACCGGGGAGCTGTTTTTT.

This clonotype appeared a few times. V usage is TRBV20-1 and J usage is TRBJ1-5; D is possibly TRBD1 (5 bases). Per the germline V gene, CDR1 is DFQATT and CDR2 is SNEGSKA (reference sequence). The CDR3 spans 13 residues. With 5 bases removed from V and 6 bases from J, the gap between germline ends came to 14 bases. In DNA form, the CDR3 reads TGCAGTGCTTCGGGACGGGCCGGTCAGCCCCAGCATTTT. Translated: CSASGRAGQPQHF.

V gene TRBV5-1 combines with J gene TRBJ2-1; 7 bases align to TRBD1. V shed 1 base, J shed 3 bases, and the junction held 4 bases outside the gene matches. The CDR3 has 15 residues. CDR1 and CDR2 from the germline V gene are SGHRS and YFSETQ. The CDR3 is CASSLMTGHYNEQFF. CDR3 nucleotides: TGCGCCAGCAGCTTGATGACAGGGCACTACAATGAGCAGTTCTTC.

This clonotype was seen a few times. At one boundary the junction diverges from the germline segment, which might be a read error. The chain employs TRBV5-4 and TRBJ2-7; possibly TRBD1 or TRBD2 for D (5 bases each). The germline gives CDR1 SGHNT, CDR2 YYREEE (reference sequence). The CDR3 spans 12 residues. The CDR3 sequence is CASSLDVGTGQF. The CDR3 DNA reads TGTGCCAGCAGCTTGGATGTCGGGACGGGTCAATTC.

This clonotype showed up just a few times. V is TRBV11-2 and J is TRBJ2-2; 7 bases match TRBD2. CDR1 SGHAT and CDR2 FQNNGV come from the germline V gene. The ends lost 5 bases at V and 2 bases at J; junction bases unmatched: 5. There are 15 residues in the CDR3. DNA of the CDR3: TGTGCCAGCAGCACCGGGACTATAAACACCGGGGAGCTGTTTTTT. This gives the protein CASSTGTINTGELFF.

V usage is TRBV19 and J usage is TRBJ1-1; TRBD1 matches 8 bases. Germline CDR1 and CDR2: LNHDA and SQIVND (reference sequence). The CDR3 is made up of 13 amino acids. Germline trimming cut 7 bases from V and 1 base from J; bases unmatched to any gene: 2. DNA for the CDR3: TGTGCCAGTAATGACAGGGGGAACACTGAAGCTTTCTTT. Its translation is CASNDRGNTEAFF.

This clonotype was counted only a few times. The CDR3 DNA follows: TGTGCCAGCAGCCTACTCAGGGCAGATACGCAGTATTTT. Translating gives CASSLLRADTQYF. The V call is TRBV7-7, the J call TRBJ2-3; D is perhaps TRBD1 (5 bases). The V end lost 5 bases, the J end lost 4 bases, and 10 bases lay between the germline ends. CDR1 SSHAT and CDR2 FNYEAQ come from the germline V gene (reference sequence). This CDR3 has 13 residues.

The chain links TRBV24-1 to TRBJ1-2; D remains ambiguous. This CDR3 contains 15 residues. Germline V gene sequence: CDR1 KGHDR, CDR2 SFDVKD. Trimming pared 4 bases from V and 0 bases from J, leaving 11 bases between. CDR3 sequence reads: CATSDPDGSNYGYTF. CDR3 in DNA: TGTGCCACCAGTGACCCGGACGGGTCTAACTATGGCTACACCTTC.

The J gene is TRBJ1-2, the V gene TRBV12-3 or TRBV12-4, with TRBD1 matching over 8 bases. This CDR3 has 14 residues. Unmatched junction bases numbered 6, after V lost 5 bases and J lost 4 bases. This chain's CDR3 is CASSKTGAGYGYTF. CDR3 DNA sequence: TGTGCCAGCAGTAAGACAGGGGCTGGCTATGGCTACACCTTC.

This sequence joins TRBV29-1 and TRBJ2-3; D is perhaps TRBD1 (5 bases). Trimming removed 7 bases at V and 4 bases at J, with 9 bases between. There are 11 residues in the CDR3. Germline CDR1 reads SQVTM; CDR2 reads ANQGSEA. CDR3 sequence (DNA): TGCAGCGCTGGACACTCAGATACGCAGTATTTT. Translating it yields CSAGHSDTQYF.

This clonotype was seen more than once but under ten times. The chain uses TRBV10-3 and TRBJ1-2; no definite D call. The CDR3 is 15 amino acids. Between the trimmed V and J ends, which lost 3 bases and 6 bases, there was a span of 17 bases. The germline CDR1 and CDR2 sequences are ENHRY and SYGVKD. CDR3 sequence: CAISDQSLIRNGYTF. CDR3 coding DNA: TGTGCCATCAGTGATCAATCTTTGATCCGCAATGGCTACACCTTC.

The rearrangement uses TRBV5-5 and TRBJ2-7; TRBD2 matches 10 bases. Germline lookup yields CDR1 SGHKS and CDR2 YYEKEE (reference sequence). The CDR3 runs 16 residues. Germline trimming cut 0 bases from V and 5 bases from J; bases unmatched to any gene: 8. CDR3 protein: CASSLGQGLAFNEQYF. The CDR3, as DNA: TGTGCCAGCAGCTTGGGGCAGGGACTAGCGTTCAACGAGCAGTACTTC.